The clone carrying this T cell receptor beta chain was picked up a small number of times. Antigen specificity is unknown. Libraries were prepared by immunoSEQ multiplex PCR; TCRdb keeps only in-frame clonotypes and omits some of them. The sample includes approximately 110,000 clones, about 92% of them seen just once. This specimen belongs to a study of graft-versus-host responses after intestinal transplantation. Overall study: All of the recipients had induction that used anti-thymocyte globulin, then tacrolimus and steroids for approximately 3 years. General study findings and limits: Declines in HvG clones occurring early post-transplant were associated with peak circulating GvH clone levels. GvH clones appeared in recipient marrow, some first in ileum or blood. Within allografts, high graft-versus-host to host-versus-graft clonal ratios were seen among patients with graft-donor T cell macrochimerism.

CDR1 is SGHVS and CDR2 is FNYEAQ in the germline V gene. The CDR3 is made up of 15 amino acids. Losses at the gene ends were 1 base for V and 5 bases for J; bases not matched to a gene: 7. V usage is TRBV7-6 and J usage is TRBJ2-5; 7 bases agree with TRBD2. This receptor was obtained from a human donor who was the organ donor for an intestinal transplant. Sequencing used unstimulated CD8+ T cells sorted from spleen or lymph node cells, obtained before transplant. For the CDR3, the DNA is TGTGCCAGCAGCTTAGTATCCAGGGAGGGGGAGACCCAGTACTTC. Its protein is CASSLVSREGETQYF.